The rows below give T cell receptor beta chains drawn from one sample of a study of T-cell reconstitution after alpha-beta-depleted transplantation in children. TCRdb reanalysed the PCR reads using MiXCR and keeps one entry per CDR3 protein. The sample lists around 700,000 distinct CDR3 sequences; under 15% were seen once. Sequenced here: PBMCs, sampled before TCRalphabeta/CD19-depleted stem cell transplant. Source of these receptors: a girl aged 2 to 9 with congenital amegakaryocytic thrombocytopenia, due to receive a stem cell transplant. Both conserved end residues are part of each CDR3. The D gene is left open where the match is weak. Clone sizes are given selectively: once, few, many, or a class where the clone is expanded.

CDR3 DNA	CDR3 protein	V gene	D gene	clone size	J gene
TGCAGTGCTTTAGTAGGGACAGATACGCAGTATTTT	CSALVGTDTQYF	TRBV29-1	.	many	TRBJ2-3
TGCAGTGCTAGAGCCCTCGAAGACGGGCGGACCCTGTATAGCAATCAGCCCCAGCATTTT	CSARALEDGRTLYSNQPQHF	TRBV20-1	.	many	TRBJ1-5
TGTGCCAGCAGTTCCTGGCAAAACACTGAAGCTTTCTTT	CASSSWQNTEAFF	TRBV27	.	.	TRBJ1-1
TGTGCCAGCAGCTTAGCGCGACAGGGGTTCACTGAAGCTTTCTTT	CASSLARQGFTEAFF	TRBV7-9	TRBD1	few	TRBJ1-1
TGCGCCAGCAGCTCGACCTACACGATTAGCGGGATCTCCTACAATGAGCAGTTCTTC	CASSSTYTISGISYNEQFF	TRBV5-1	TRBD2	many	TRBJ2-1
TGCAGCGTAAATGTAGCGCGAAGCACAGATACGCAGTATTTT	CSVNVARSTDTQYF	TRBV29-1	.	many	TRBJ2-3
TGCGCCAGCAGCTTGACTTCTACGCGGAGCGACAATGAGCAGTTCTTC	CASSLTSTRSDNEQFF	TRBV5-1	.	many	TRBJ2-1
TGTGCCAGCAGCGAAACAGGGACAGTGCGACTGTTTTCCTACGAGCAGTACTTC	CASSETGTVRLFSYEQYF	TRBV7-8	TRBD1	few	TRBJ2-7
TGCAGTGCCCGTCGAGGAGATACGCAGTATTTT	CSARRGDTQYF	TRBV20-1	.	many	TRBJ2-3
TGCAGCGTTGACCCGGGGACGGGTACCTATGGCTACACCTTC	CSVDPGTGTYGYTF	TRBV29-1	.	many	TRBJ1-2
TGCAGTGCTAACCTTGGCGGCTACAATGAGCAGTTCTTC	CSANLGGYNEQFF	TRBV20-1	.	many	TRBJ2-1
TGTGCCAGCAGCTTAGCCACCAGAGATACGCAGTATTTT	CASSLATRDTQYF	TRBV7-6	.	.	TRBJ2-3
TGTGCCAGCAGTTCCCAGGGAGGGGCAACTAATGAAAAACTGTTTTTT	CASSSQGGATNEKLFF	TRBV28	.	many	TRBJ1-4
TGCAGTGCCTTACTCCCGGAACAGGGGCAACACTTGACCGGGGAGCTGTTTTTT	CSALLPEQGQHLTGELFF	TRBV20-1	TRBD1	.	TRBJ2-2
TGTGCCAGCAGCGACCTGACCGTGAATCAGCCCCAGCATTTT	CASSDLTVNQPQHF	TRBV7-9	.	.	TRBJ1-5
TGTGCCAGCAGCTCCCGAGTCGGACTAGCTTCGTACGAGCAGTACTTC	CASSSRVGLASYEQYF	TRBV7-6	TRBD2	many	TRBJ2-7
TGCAGTGCTAGAGATTGGGATAATACGCAGTATTTT	CSARDWDNTQYF	TRBV20-1	.	once	TRBJ2-3
TGTGCCAGCAGCTTGACGACCTCCTACAATGAGCAGTTCTTC	CASSLTTSYNEQFF	TRBV5-6	.	many	TRBJ2-1
TGTGCCAGCAGCCGGACTCGGACTAGCGGGAGGGCCTTTTACGAGCAGTACTTC	CASSRTRTSGRAFYEQYF	TRBV7-8	TRBD2	.	TRBJ2-7
TGCAGTGCTAGCGGAGTGGGCCTGCGAGGCCCTAGGCAGTATTTT	CSASGVGLRGPRQYF	TRBV20-1	.	many	TRBJ2-3
TGCGCCAGCAATCTAGCGGGAGGGGACTACAATGAGCAGTTCTTC	CASNLAGGDYNEQFF	TRBV5-1	TRBD2	few	TRBJ2-1
TGCGCCAGCAACACCCAGGGGAACTCCTACAATGAGCAGTTCTTC	CASNTQGNSYNEQFF	TRBV5-1	.	few	TRBJ2-1
TGTGCCACCAGCAGAGAAGGCAACAGGCCCTACGAGCAGTACTTC	CATSREGNRPYEQYF	TRBV15	.	few	TRBJ2-7
TGCAGCGTTGCAGCCCCGGGCCCCGCGGACATTCAGTACTTC	CSVAAPGPADIQYF	TRBV29-1	.	.	TRBJ2-4
TGTGCCAGCAGCAAAGGCGGAAAGCTAGCGGGAATTTACGAGCAGTACTTC	CASSKGGKLAGIYEQYF	TRBV21-1	.	few	TRBJ2-7
TGTGCCAGCAATACCCTGTTGGGCTCCTACAATGAGCAGTTCTTC	CASNTLLGSYNEQFF	TRBV6-1	.	many	TRBJ2-1
TGCAGTGCTAGAGATAGATTCGGAGTTGGCGGGAGGGGGAGGGAGACCCAGTACTTC	CSARDRFGVGGRGRETQYF	TRBV20-1	TRBD2	.	TRBJ2-5
TGCGCCAGCAGCGCGACTCCTAGTGATTTTAGCGATGAGCAGTTCTTC	CASSATPSDFSDEQFF	TRBV5-1	.	many	TRBJ2-1
TGCAGTGCCCCGAAGGGAGTTGGGACTAGCTACGAGCAGTACTTC	CSAPKGVGTSYEQYF	TRBV20-1	TRBD2	many	TRBJ2-7